This TCR beta chain was profiled in a study of response to subunit inactivated influenza vaccine. Study-level findings and limits: New T cells are recruited in small numbers by each seasonal influenza vaccination, according to the authors' suggestion.

This clonotype was picked up many times. The antigen remains undetermined. J lost 8 bases, V lost 6 bases, and 10 bases had no gene match. The CDR3 is made up of 15 amino acids. Germline CDR1 reads ENHRY; CDR2 reads SYGVKD. TCRdb re-called the RT-PCR reads through MiXCR, storing one row per CDR3 protein. The sample yields 650,000 or so distinct CDR3 sequences, 12% to 15% seen once. The rearrangement links TRBV10-3 to TRBJ1-3; 10 nucleotides line up with TRBD1. The clonotype comes from a man aged 50 to 59 who received an inactivated influenza vaccine. The source was PBMCs from blood, collected approximately 15 days before vaccination. The CDR3, as DNA: TGTGCCATCAGCCCGGGACAGGGGAATCGGGACACCATATATTTT. This gives the protein CAISPGQGNRDTIYF.